One sample yielded the 5 T cell receptor beta chains listed below, sequenced in a study of shared clonotypes between healthy human individuals. Only in-frame clones appear in the TCRdb table, and some are missing; sequencing was by immunoSEQ multiplex PCR. The table includes hundreds of thousands of clones, 70% to 80% detected once. Sequencing was performed on PBMCs. The receptors shown here come from a woman aged 40 to 50 in good health. Some clones in this sample may be carry-over from other donors' samples.

The chain employs TRBV28 and TRBJ1-4; tentatively, D is TRBD1 (5 bases). The V end was cut by 3 bases, the J end by 6 bases, with 14 bases between. Germline assignment: CDR1 MDHEN and CDR2 SYDVKM. The length of the CDR3 is 15 residues. CDR3 nucleotide sequence: TGTGCCAGCAGTTTTCTCGGGGGGGGAGATGAAAAACTGTTTTTT. It codes for CASSFLGGGDEKLFF.

This clone was seen only a few times. The chain carries TRBV9 and TRBJ1-6, with D possibly TRBD1 on 5 matching bases. CDR3 size: 16 residues. The germline CDR1 and CDR2 sequences are SGDLS and YYNGEE. V was clipped by 0 bases and J by 6 bases, with 13 bases between them. The DNA for the CDR3 is TGTGCCAGCAGCGTAGGGGGGAACCCACTTAATTCACCCCTCCACTTT. Translated: CASSVGGNPLNSPLHF.

Comment on this clone: A far larger clone is a single base away, which makes a read error likely. The chain combines TRBV30 with TRBJ2-1; tentatively, D is TRBD1 (6 bases). This CDR3 is built from 13 residues. Germline V gene sequence: CDR1 GTSNPN, CDR2 SVGIG (reference sequence). With 3 bases removed from V and 7 bases from J, the gap between germline ends came to 13 bases. In nucleotides, the CDR3 is TGTGCCTGGAGAACAGGGTGGTTGAATGAGCAGTTCTTC. It encodes CAWRTGWLNEQFF.

This clone was observed a handful of times. V is TRBV6-6 and J is TRBJ2-6, with D perhaps matching TRBD1 or TRBD2 (5 bases each). The V gene's germline CDR1 is MNHNY and CDR2 SVGAGI (reference sequence). V was clipped by 8 bases and J by 6 bases, with 14 bases between them. CDR3 length: 14 residues. CDR3 coding DNA: TGTGCCAGCCTAGGGACCCGAGAGGCCAACGTCCTGACTTTC. This translates into CASLGTREANVLTF.

J is TRBJ2-5 and V is TRBV5-6, with D uncertain. The last part of the DNA fits TRBJ2-7 better; the J call may be wrong. Germline V gives CDR1 SGHDT, CDR2 YYEEEE. The CDR3 extends over 13 amino acids. Here the CDR3 DNA reads TGTGCCAGCAGCTTCACAGCCTCCTACGAGCAGTACTTC. Protein: CASSFTASYEQYF.